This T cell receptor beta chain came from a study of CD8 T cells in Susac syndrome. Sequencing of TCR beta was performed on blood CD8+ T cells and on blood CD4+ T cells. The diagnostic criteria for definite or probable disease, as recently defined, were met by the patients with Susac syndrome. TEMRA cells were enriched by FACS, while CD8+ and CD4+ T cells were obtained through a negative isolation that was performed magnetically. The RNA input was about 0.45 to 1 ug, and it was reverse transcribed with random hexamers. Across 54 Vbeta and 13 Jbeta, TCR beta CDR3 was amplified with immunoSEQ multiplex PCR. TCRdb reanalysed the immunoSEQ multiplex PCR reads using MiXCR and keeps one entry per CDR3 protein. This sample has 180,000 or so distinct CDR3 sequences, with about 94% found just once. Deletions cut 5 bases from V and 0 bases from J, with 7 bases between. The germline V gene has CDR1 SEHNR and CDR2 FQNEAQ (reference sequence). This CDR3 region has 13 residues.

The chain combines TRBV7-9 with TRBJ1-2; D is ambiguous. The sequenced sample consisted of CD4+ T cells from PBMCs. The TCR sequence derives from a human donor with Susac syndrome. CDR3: CASSLEANYGYTF. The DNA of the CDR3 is TGTGCCAGCAGCCTCGAAGCTAACTATGGCTACACCTTC.